This T cell receptor beta chain was identified during a study of OX40 agonist ivuxolimab in advanced cancers. Study in general: At 0.01 to 10 mg/kg, ivuxolimab was administered intravenously to patients every 2 weeks. The group had a mean age of roughly 56 years, ranged from 23 to 79, and was 82.7% male.

Measured with immunoSEQ multiplex PCR; TCRdb has only the in-frame clones, and not every one. The repertoire holds 65,000 or so clones, with about 91% as singletons. J was trimmed by 0 bases and V by 5 bases; bases with no gene match: 10. Germline V CDR1 and CDR2: PRHDT, FYEKMQ (reference sequence). This CDR3 has 18 residues. Blood got drawn at baseline, again on cycle 4 day 1, and then on cycle 7 day 1. The chain uses TRBV13 and TRBJ2-7; 13 bases agree with TRBD2. Sequenced here: CD4+ or CD8+ T cells sorted from blood, sampled in a trial of the OX40 agonist ivuxolimab. The clonotype was recovered from an adult with an advanced solid tumor such as melanoma, head and neck, liver or kidney cancer. CDR3 DNA sequence: TGTGCCAGCAGCATCCTGACTAGCGGGGGGTCCCGCTCCTACGAGCAGTACTTC. Encoded protein: CASSILTSGGSRSYEQYF.